These 19 T cell receptor beta chains were all obtained from the same sample, sequenced in a study of OX40 agonist ivuxolimab in advanced cancers. Profiled with immunoSEQ multiplex PCR; TCRdb holds only in-frame clones, not every one. The top ten hold around 21% of the sample, which has tens of thousands of clones, around 84% seen once. This specimen consisted of CD4+ or CD8+ T cells sorted from blood, obtained in a trial of the OX40 agonist ivuxolimab. These receptors were collected from an adult with an advanced solid tumor such as melanoma, head and neck, liver or kidney cancer.

The genes are TRBV7-9 and TRBJ2-2, with 9 bases lining up with TRBD2. V lost 5 bases to trimming and J lost 3 bases; unmatched junction nucleotides: 13. Germline values: CDR1 SEHNR, CDR2 FQNEAQ (reference sequence). CDR3 length: 18 residues. The CDR3 DNA follows: TGTGCCAGCAGCGAAAATGATCTAGCGGGGAAGGACACCGGGGAGCTGTTTTTT. Translation: CASSENDLAGKDTGELFF. Full variable domain (remainder filled in from reference TRBV7-9 and TRBJ2-2): DTGVSQNPRHKITKRGQNVTFRCDPISEHNRLYWYRQTLGQGPEFLTYFQNEAQLEKSRLLSDRFSAERPKGSFSTLEIQRTEQGDSAMYLCASSENDLAGKDTGELFFGEGSRLTVL.

This clone was counted a few times. The chain has TRBV9 and TRBJ2-1; TRBD2 aligns across 10 bases. Germline trimming cut 4 bases from V and 0 bases from J; bases unmatched to any gene: 10. The CDR3 extends over 18 amino acids. Per the germline V gene, CDR1 is SGDLS and CDR2 is YYNGEE. The CDR3 loop is CASSSSTSGVSSYNEQFF. CDR3 DNA sequence: TGTGCCAGCAGCTCATCCACTAGCGGGGTTAGCTCCTACAATGAGCAGTTCTTC.

This chain connects TRBV19 to TRBJ1-1; perhaps TRBD1 as D (5 bases). The V end lost 3 bases, the J end lost 1 base, and 12 bases lay between the germline ends. The length of the CDR3 is 15 residues. Per the germline V gene, CDR1 is LNHDA and CDR2 is SQIVND (reference sequence). The CDR3 protein is CASSIGAGGNTEAFF. The CDR3 DNA reads TGTGCCAGTAGTATCGGCGCGGGGGGGAACACTGAAGCTTTCTTT.

The chain carries TRBV2 and TRBJ2-4, with D perhaps assigned TRBD1 or TRBD2 (6 bases each). Germline-derived CDR1 and CDR2 are SNHLY and FYNNEI. The germline V and J ends were trimmed by 6 bases and 8 bases, with 26 bases remaining between them. CDR3 size: 17 residues. This CDR3 is CASRVWERGAKLDIQYF. In nucleotides, the CDR3 is TGTGCCAGCAGAGTCTGGGAGAGGGGGGCCAAATTAGACATTCAGTACTTC.

This clone was recorded once. The rearrangement links TRBV4-1 to TRBJ2-7; 8 nucleotides match TRBD1. The V segment lost 3 bases and the J segment 4 bases; nucleotides outside the gene matches: 14. The CDR3 consists of 17 residues. The germline V gene encodes CDR1 MGHRA and CDR2 YSYEKL. The CDR3 sequence: CASSQVLSGTGQYEQYF. The CDR3 nucleotides read TGCGCCAGCAGCCAGGTACTTTCCGGGACAGGCCAGTACGAGCAGTACTTC.

The chain links TRBV7-8 to TRBJ2-6; TRBD1 or TRBD2 may be the D gene (5 bases each). Trimming cost V 3 bases and J 0 bases, with 9 bases left between them. The CDR3 covers 16 residues. CDR1 is SGHVS, CDR2 FQNEAQ, per germline. CDR3 region: CASSFSGTSGANVLTF. Written as DNA, the CDR3 is TGTGCCAGCAGCTTCTCGGGGACCTCTGGGGCCAACGTCCTGACTTTC.

The CDR3 DNA is TGTGCCAGCAGCCCCGGCCGGGAGGATACGCAGTATTTT. This codes for CASSPGREDTQYF. V and J are TRBV7-2 and TRBJ2-3; D may be TRBD2 (6 bases). Per germline, CDR1 SGHTA and CDR2 FQGNSA. Trimming removed 5 bases from V and 6 bases from J, with 12 bases in between. The CDR3 loop spans 13 amino acids.

The V gene is TRBV6-1, the J gene TRBJ1-2; D is ambiguous. Trimming removed 3 bases from V and 2 bases from J, with 10 bases in between. Germline V lookup: CDR1 MNHNS, CDR2 SASEGT. There are 14 residues in the CDR3. The CDR3 reads CASSDWTVNYGYTF. The CDR3 DNA reads TGTGCCAGCAGTGATTGGACCGTAAACTATGGCTACACCTTC.

This chain uses TRBV6-1 with TRBJ2-3; D gene uncertain. V lost 4 bases to trimming and J lost 5 bases, with 4 bases between them. The CDR3 loop spans 11 amino acids. From germline, CDR1 is MNHNS and CDR2 SASEGT. The CDR3 bases are TGTGCCAGCAGTGGCATAGATACGCAGTATTTT. Protein product: CASSGIDTQYF.

This clone appeared a few times. The chain recombines TRBV11-3 with TRBJ1-1; no reliable D call. Germline CDR1 is SGHNT and CDR2 is YENEEA. CDR3 length: 13 amino acids. Trimming took 4 bases from V and 5 from J, leaving 11 bases between them. DNA of the CDR3: TGTGCCAGCAGCTACCAGACCGGGACTGAAGCTTTCTTT. Amino acid sequence: CASSYQTGTEAFF.

V usage is TRBV27 and J usage is TRBJ2-1; D gene ambiguous. The CDR3 loop spans 13 amino acids. Between the trimmed V and J ends, which lost 5 bases and 1 base, there was a span of 6 bases. Per the germline V gene, CDR1 is MNHEY and CDR2 is SMNVEV (reference sequence). The CDR3 DNA reads as TGTGCCAGCAGTCCCCCATCCTACAATGAGCAGTTCTTC. This sequence encodes CASSPPSYNEQFF.

The chain carries TRBV4-3 and TRBJ2-3; the match to TRBD2 covers 11 bases. The CDR3 has 20 amino acids. Trimming took 0 bases from V and 4 from J; bases not matched to a gene: 15. Per germline, CDR1 LGHNA and CDR2 YSLEER. As DNA, the CDR3 is TGCGCCAGCAGCCAAGATCTTCTCGGTACGACTAGCGGGGATGCAGATACGCAGTATTTT. Residues: CASSQDLLGTTSGDADTQYF.

The gene calls are TRBV9 and TRBJ2-1; D uncertain. Trimming left V 2 bases short and J 9 bases short, with 12 bases between. Germline CDR1 and CDR2: SGDLS and YYNGEE. The CDR3 runs 13 residues. The CDR3: CASSVNGFPEQFF. The CDR3 DNA reads as TGTGCCAGCAGCGTTAACGGGTTTCCTGAGCAGTTCTTC.

The chain carries TRBV19 and TRBJ2-2; weak D call: TRBD1 (6 bases). Per germline, CDR1 LNHDA and CDR2 SQIVND (reference sequence). The V and J ends lost 3 bases and 0 bases respectively, with 14 bases between them. The CDR3 loop spans 17 amino acids. CDR3: CASSISATGSNTGELFF. For the CDR3, the DNA is TGTGCCAGTAGTATCTCTGCGACAGGTTCGAACACCGGGGAGCTGTTTTTT.

The chain combines TRBV7-8 with TRBJ2-2; D perhaps matches TRBD1 (6 bases). The CDR3 is 13 residues long. Germline assignment: CDR1 SGHVS and CDR2 FQNEAQ. V lost 8 bases and J 1 base, leaving 8 bases between the germline ends. Written as DNA, the CDR3 is TGTGCCAGCGGGGGCCGGAACACCGGGGAGCTGTTTTTT. It is translated as CASGGRNTGELFF.

CDR3 sequence reads: CASSFGSSYEQYF. In DNA, the CDR3 is TGTGCCAGCAGCTTTGGGAGTTCCTACGAGCAGTACTTC. The chain links TRBV7-2 to TRBJ2-7; tentative D call: TRBD2 (5 bases). Between the trimmed V and J ends, which lost 3 bases and 1 base, there was a span of 7 bases. CDR3 size: 13 residues. Per the germline V gene, CDR1 is SGHTA and CDR2 is FQGNSA.

The chain uses TRBV4-3 and TRBJ1-2; 8 nucleotides match TRBD1. J was trimmed by 4 bases and V by 3 bases; bases with no gene match: 7. The germline V gene encodes CDR1 LGHNA and CDR2 YSLEER. This CDR3 has 15 residues. CDR3 DNA: TGCGCCAGCAGCCAGATCGGACAGGGCCCCTATGGCTACACCTTC. As protein: CASSQIGQGPYGYTF.

The gene calls are TRBV2 and TRBJ2-7; weak D call: TRBD2 (5 bases). The CDR3 is made up of 12 amino acids. Per the germline V gene, CDR1 is SNHLY and CDR2 is FYNNEI. The V end was cut by 7 bases, the J end by 3 bases, with 10 bases between. This chain's CDR3 is CASIGGNYEQYV. The DNA for the CDR3 is TGTGCCAGCATTGGAGGAAACTACGAGCAGTACGTC.

This chain connects TRBV29-1 to TRBJ2-1; no reliable D call. V was pared by 4 bases and J by 5 bases, with 6 bases between. The V gene's germline CDR1 is SQVTM and CDR2 ANQGSEA. This CDR3 has 11 amino acids. The CDR3 bases are TGCAGCGTTGCCGGAAACAATGAGCAGTTCTTC. It codes for CSVAGNNEQFF.